The 32 T cell receptor beta chains given below trace back to one sample, sequenced in a study of blood T cell repertoires in COVID-19. Assay used: immunoSEQ multiplex PCR; TCRdb lists only in-frame clones, some missing. The sample includes about 220,000 clones, around 86% of them seen just once. Specimen: peripheral blood. Receptors were obtained from a human donor in a cohort sampled during active COVID-19.

This clone was observed many times. The rearrangement uses TRBV27 and TRBJ1-5, with TRBD1 matching 8 bases. Germline CDR1 reads MNHEY; CDR2 reads SMNVEV (reference sequence). J lost 7 bases, V lost 2 bases, and 4 bases had no gene match. There are 14 residues in the CDR3. This CDR3 reads CASSLMTGAQPQHF. The CDR3 nucleotides are TGTGCCAGCAGTTTAATGACAGGGGCACAGCCCCAGCATTTT.

The chain joins TRBV11-2 to TRBJ1-2; the match to TRBD1 covers 8 bases. Germline CDR1 reads SGHAT; CDR2 reads FQNNGV. The J segment lost 6 bases and the V segment lost 5 bases, leaving 8 bases of the junction unmatched. The CDR3 has 14 residues. The CDR3 coding sequence is TGTGCCAGCAGCGCCTGGACAGGGAACAATGGCTACACCTTC. Translating gives CASSAWTGNNGYTF. Supplemented by reference TRBV11-2 and TRBJ1-2, the full variable domain reads EAGVAQSPRYKIIEKRQSVAFWCNPISGHATLYWYQQILGQGPKLLIQFQNNGVVDDSQLPKDRFSAERLKGVDSTLKIQPAKLEDSAVYLCASSAWTGNNGYTFGSGTRLTVV.

The rearrangement links TRBV6-5 to TRBJ1-2; TRBD1 matches at 7 bases. The germline V gene has CDR1 MNHEY and CDR2 SVGAGI. This CDR3 contains 15 residues. After removal of 6 bases from V and 0 bases from J, the junction contained 7 bases not matched to a gene. The DNA of the CDR3 is TGTGCCAGCAGAACCGCGGACAGGACTAACTATGGCTACACCTTC. As protein: CASRTADRTNYGYTF.

The chain links TRBV20-1 to TRBJ2-7; TRBD1 is a possible D gene (5 bases). This CDR3 has 11 residues. Germline CDR1 reads DFQATT; CDR2 reads SNEGSKA (reference sequence). The V and J ends lost 6 bases and 9 bases respectively, with 15 bases between them. The CDR3 DNA is TGCAGTGCGGGCTGGACAAACCGGCAGTACTTC. As protein: CSAGWTNRQYF.

This sequence joins TRBV30 and TRBJ1-6; D remains ambiguous. Trimming removed 3 bases at V and 7 bases at J, with 10 bases between. CDR3 length: 13 residues. Germline CDR1 GTSNPN, CDR2 SVGIG (reference sequence). CDR3 in amino acids: CAWRISGNSPLHF. The CDR3, as DNA: TGTGCCTGGAGGATCTCAGGAAATTCACCCCTCCACTTT. The variable domain in full, with the rest retrieved from reference TRBV30 and TRBJ1-6, is SQTIHQWPATLVQPVGSPLSLECTVEGTSNPNLYWYRQAAGRGLQLLFYSVGIGQISSEVPQNLSASRPQDRQFILSSKKLLLSDSGFYLCAWRISGNSPLHFGNGTRLTVT.

This sequence joins TRBV5-1 and TRBJ1-2; 11 bases match TRBD1. The germline CDR1 and CDR2 sequences are SGHRS and YFSETQ. V shed 6 bases, J shed 6 bases, and the junction held 4 bases outside the gene matches. The length of the CDR3 is 13 residues. Here the CDR3 DNA reads TGCGCCAGCAAGGACAGGGGGCATGATGGCTACACCTTC. Its translation: CASKDRGHDGYTF.

As DNA, the CDR3 is TGTGCCAGCTCACCACCTCGAGCAGGGGAATTGCGGGAGACCCAGTACTTC. Translating gives CASSPPRAGELRETQYF. The chain carries TRBV18 and TRBJ2-5; D perhaps matches TRBD1 (6 bases). There are 17 residues in the CDR3. Between the trimmed V and J ends, which lost 0 bases and 5 bases, there was a span of 19 bases. CDR1 KGHSH and CDR2 LQKENI come from the germline V gene.

The chain uses TRBV9 and TRBJ1-2, with 9 bases fitting TRBD1. The germline gives CDR1 SGDLS, CDR2 YYNGEE. CDR3 length: 14 residues. J lost 8 bases, V lost 4 bases, and 9 bases had no gene match. CDR3 amino acids: CASSTPGQGRGYTF. The CDR3 DNA reads as TGTGCCAGCAGCACCCCGGGACAGGGCAGAGGCTACACCTTC.

This chain uses TRBV3-1 (or the pseudogene TRBV3-2) with TRBJ2-3; 7 nucleotides align to TRBD2. From germline, CDR1 is LGHDT and CDR2 YNNKEL (reference sequence). Germline trimming cut 4 bases from V and 6 bases from J; bases unmatched to any gene: 10. CDR3 size: 15 residues. In DNA, the CDR3 is TGTGCCAGCAGCCTCGGGCGCGGGAGCAGGGATACGCAGTATTTT. This translates into CASSLGRGSRDTQYF.

The chain links TRBV6-6 to TRBJ1-2; 7 bases align to TRBD1. The CDR3 covers 14 residues. The V gene's germline CDR1 is MNHNY and CDR2 SVGAGI (reference sequence). The V gene end was trimmed by 6 bases and the J gene end by 5 bases; junction bases not matched to a gene: 9. CDR3 DNA sequence: TGTGCCAGCAGGCCCGGGACAGATTTTTATGGCTACACCTTC. Its translation is CASRPGTDFYGYTF.

The chain is built from TRBV3-1 (or the pseudogene TRBV3-2) and TRBJ2-7; D is perhaps TRBD2 (6 bases). V was shortened by 4 bases and J by 3 bases, with 25 bases between the two germline ends. The CDR3 is made up of 18 amino acids. CDR1 is LGHDT and CDR2 is YNNKEL in the germline V gene (reference sequence). CDR3 sequence: CASSLFFTAEAGHYEQYF. The CDR3 coding sequence is TGTGCCAGCAGCCTATTTTTTACAGCAGAGGCGGGGCACTACGAGCAGTACTTC.

CDR3 sequence: CASTAGTVFSGANVLTF. In nucleotides, the CDR3 is TGTGCCAGCACCGCCGGGACTGTATTCTCTGGGGCCAACGTCCTGACTTTC. V and J are TRBV21-1 and TRBJ2-6; the table's D gene call, TRBD2, was not cross checked with the DNA. TRBV21-1 is a documented pseudogene. CDR3 size: 17 residues.

The chain employs TRBV28 and TRBJ1-3; 8 bases line up with TRBD1. The CDR3 is made up of 15 amino acids. Germline CDR1 and CDR2: MDHEN and SYDVKM. Losses at the gene ends were 8 bases for V and 0 bases for J; bases not matched to a gene: 6. The CDR3 is CASGWTGLSGNTIYF. The DNA for the CDR3 is TGTGCCAGCGGCTGGACAGGGCTCTCTGGAAACACCATATATTTT.

The rearrangement links TRBV24-1 to TRBJ1-5; D may be TRBD1 (5 bases). The ends were cut back, 3 bases at V and 4 bases at J, with 9 bases in the middle. The CDR3 sequence is 14 residues long. Per germline, CDR1 KGHDR and CDR2 SFDVKD. Written as DNA, the CDR3 is TGTGCCACCAGTGATGGGGCAGGGAATCAGCCCCAGCATTTT. It is translated as CATSDGAGNQPQHF.

Notes on this clone: Other DNA sequences in this sample translate to the same CDR3. The V call is TRBV18, the J call TRBJ2-7; TRBD2 is a possible D gene (6 bases). V was cut by 2 bases and J by 2 bases, with 10 bases left in between. Germline V gives CDR1 KGHSH, CDR2 LQKENI. The CDR3 extends over 14 amino acids. Here the CDR3 reads CASSPGTGAYEQYF. The CDR3 DNA reads TGTGCCAGCTCACCAGGGACGGGGGCCTACGAGCAGTACTTC. Full variable domain (rest looked up from reference TRBV18 and TRBJ2-7): NAGVMQNPRHLVRRRGQEARLRCSPMKGHSHVYWYRQLPEEGLKFMVYLQKENIIDESGMPKERFSAEFPKEGPSILRIQQVVRGDSAAYFCASSPGTGAYEQYFGPGTRLTVT.

The chain recombines TRBV18 with TRBJ2-2; TRBD2 is a possible D gene (6 bases). The CDR3 totals 16 residues. V shed 1 base and J shed 0 bases, with 9 bases lying between them. The germline V gene has CDR1 KGHSH and CDR2 LQKENI. Written as DNA, the CDR3 is TGTGCCAGCTCACCACGGACGGGAGCGAACACCGGGGAGCTGTTTTTT. Translation gives CASSPRTGANTGELFF.

On this clone: This sample includes further DNA sequences coding for the same CDR3. This rearrangement joins TRBV4-3 to TRBJ1-5; D is ambiguous. V lost 0 bases, J lost 2 bases, and 8 bases lay in between. Germline V gene lookup returns CDR1 LGHNA and CDR2 YSLEER. This CDR3 region has 15 residues. The CDR3 reads CASSQDGGGNQPQHF. In nucleotides, the CDR3 is TGCGCCAGCAGCCAAGATGGCGGGGGCAATCAGCCCCAGCATTTT.

The chain employs TRBV4-1 and TRBJ1-4, with TRBD1 as a possible D gene (5 bases). The CDR3 is 15 amino acids. CDR1 is MGHRA, CDR2 YSYEKL, per germline. V was cut by 1 base and J by 3 bases, with 9 bases left in between. CDR3 loop: CASSQVGGANEKLFF. The DNA of the CDR3 is TGCGCCAGCAGCCAAGTCGGGGGGGCTAATGAAAAACTGTTTTTT.

The chain combines TRBV5-6 with TRBJ1-2; 7 bases are shared with TRBD1. V shed 0 bases, J shed 4 bases, and the junction held 6 bases outside the gene matches. The CDR3 runs 15 residues. Germline CDR1 is SGHDT and CDR2 is YYEEEE. DNA of the CDR3: TGTGCCAGCAGCTTGGGGGACAGCTCCCTCTATGGCTACACCTTC. This encodes CASSLGDSSLYGYTF.

This chain connects TRBV7-6 to TRBJ2-2, with 9 positions matching TRBD2. There are 15 residues in the CDR3. Unmatched junction bases numbered 1, after V lost 1 base and J lost 4 bases. Per germline, CDR1 SGHVS and CDR2 FNYEAQ. The CDR3 DNA follows: TGTGCCAGCAGCTTAGGAGCGGGAGGCACCGGGGAGCTGTTTTTT. Amino acids: CASSLGAGGTGELFF.

The chain is built from TRBV7-3 and TRBJ2-7, with D perhaps TRBD2 (5 bases). The CDR3 is 15 residues long. V dropped 1 base and J dropped 2 bases, with 12 bases sitting between them. Germline V gene data show CDR1 as SGHTA and CDR2 as FQGTGA. CDR3 sequence: CASSLNGGGAYEQYF. CDR3 sequence (DNA): TGTGCCAGCAGCTTAAACGGCGGAGGAGCCTACGAGCAGTACTTC.

The gene calls are TRBV5-6 and TRBJ2-1, with 8 bases identical to TRBD2. V dropped 3 bases and J dropped 8; count of bases not matched to a gene: 4. CDR1 is SGHDT, CDR2 YYEEEE, per germline. The CDR3 spans 13 residues. The CDR3: CASSSAGADEQFF. The CDR3 DNA follows: TGTGCCAGCAGCTCAGCGGGAGCCGATGAGCAGTTCTTC.

The chain couples TRBV20-1 to TRBJ1-1, with TRBD1 matching 7 bases. V trimming: 3 bases; J trimming: 6 bases; junction bases outside the gene matches: 10. CDR1 and CDR2 from the germline V gene are DFQATT and SNEGSKA (reference sequence). The CDR3 spans 14 residues. In DNA form, the CDR3 reads TGCAGTGCTAGTAATTATAGACAGGGCCCTGAAGCTTTCTTT. It specifies CSASNYRQGPEAFF.

This clone appeared a few times. The chain employs TRBV24-1 and TRBJ2-2, with D perhaps TRBD1 (5 bases). This CDR3 is built from 14 residues. The V end lost 5 bases, the J end lost 0 bases, and 6 bases lay between the germline ends. Germline V gives CDR1 KGHDR, CDR2 SFDVKD. The CDR3 sequence: CATSGRANTGELFF. As DNA, the CDR3 is TGTGCCACCAGTGGCAGGGCGAACACCGGGGAGCTGTTTTTT.

This chain uses TRBV2 with TRBJ2-7, with TRBD2 identical over 7 bases. CDR1 SNHLY and CDR2 FYNNEI come from the germline V gene. The CDR3 is 14 amino acids. V lost 9 bases to trimming and J lost 2 bases; unmatched junction nucleotides: 10. The CDR3 region is CARAGGGTTYEQYF. The CDR3 region has the DNA TGTGCCAGGGCTGGGGGGGGGACCACCTACGAGCAGTACTTC.

The chain recombines TRBV28 with TRBJ2-7; TRBD1 agrees at 11 bases. The germline CDR1 and CDR2 sequences are MDHEN and SYDVKM. V trimming: 4 bases; J trimming: 5 bases; junction bases outside the gene matches: 10. The CDR3 spans 16 residues. CDR3 protein: CASSSSGTGGWNEQYF. CDR3 in DNA: TGTGCCAGCAGTTCCTCCGGGACAGGGGGTTGGAACGAGCAGTACTTC.

The CDR3 is CASSLAGSPDTQYF. The CDR3 nucleotides read TGTGCCAGCAGCTTAGCCGGGAGCCCCGATACGCAGTATTTT. The chain joins TRBV11-3 to TRBJ2-3; tentative D call: TRBD2 (6 bases). This CDR3 contains 14 residues. Germline values: CDR1 SGHNT, CDR2 YENEEA. Trimming removed 1 base at V and 6 bases at J, with 11 bases between.

J is TRBJ2-7 and V is TRBV23-1; D is perhaps TRBD1 (6 bases). TRBV23-1 is known as an ORF, though its function is uncertain. V dropped 4 bases and J dropped 4 bases, with 20 bases sitting between them. The CDR3 contains 16 residues. CDR3 protein: CASSPNRQVIRYEQYF. The CDR3 DNA follows: TGCGCCAGCAGTCCAAACAGACAGGTAATTCGGTACGAGCAGTACTTC.

This chain links TRBV7-9 with TRBJ1-1; TRBD1 matches at 7 bases. With V trimmed by 5 bases and J by 1 base, 7 bases remained unmatched. The CDR3 has 15 residues. The germline gives CDR1 SEHNR, CDR2 FQNEAQ (reference sequence). The CDR3 loop reads CASSLGDSRNTEAFF. The CDR3 region has the DNA TGTGCCAGCAGCCTAGGGGACAGCAGGAACACTGAAGCTTTCTTT.

This clone was seen just once. V gene TRBV3-1 (or the pseudogene TRBV3-2) combines with J gene TRBJ2-7; 10 bases agree with TRBD2. Germline CDR1 is LGHDT and CDR2 is YNNKEL (reference sequence). This CDR3 contains 13 residues. After removal of 5 bases from V and 4 bases from J, the junction contained 2 bases not matched to a gene. This chain's CDR3 is CASSRTSGYEQYF. The DNA for the CDR3 is TGTGCCAGCAGCAGGACTAGCGGTTACGAGCAGTACTTC.

The V call is TRBV19, the J call TRBJ1-1, with D unclear. Germline assignment: CDR1 LNHDA and CDR2 SQIVND (reference sequence). The CDR3 runs to 12 residues. V gave up 10 bases and J gave up 4 bases, with 13 bases separating them. The CDR3 region has the DNA TGTGCCACCCGGGATTTCGGCACTGAAGCTTTCTTT. It is translated as CATRDFGTEAFF.

The rearrangement joins TRBV30 to TRBJ2-2, with unresolved D. This CDR3 has 13 residues. Germline loops: CDR1 GTSNPN, CDR2 SVGIG (reference sequence). The V and J ends lost 7 bases and 0 bases respectively, with 9 bases between them. The CDR3 region is CASSPANTGELFF. In DNA form, the CDR3 reads TGTGCCTCCTCCCCGGCGAACACCGGGGAGCTGTTTTTT.